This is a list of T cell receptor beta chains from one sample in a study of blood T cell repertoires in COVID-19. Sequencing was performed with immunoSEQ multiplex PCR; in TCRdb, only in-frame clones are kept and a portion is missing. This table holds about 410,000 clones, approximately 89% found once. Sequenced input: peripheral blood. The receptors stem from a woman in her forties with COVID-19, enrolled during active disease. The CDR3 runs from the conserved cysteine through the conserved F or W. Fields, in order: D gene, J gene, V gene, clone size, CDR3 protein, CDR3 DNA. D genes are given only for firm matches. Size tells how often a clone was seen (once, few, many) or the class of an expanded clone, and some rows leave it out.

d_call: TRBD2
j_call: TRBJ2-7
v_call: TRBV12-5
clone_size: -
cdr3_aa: CASGPSSGGGEQYF
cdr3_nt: TGTGCTAGTGGTCCATCATCCGGCGGGGGGGAGCAGTACTTC

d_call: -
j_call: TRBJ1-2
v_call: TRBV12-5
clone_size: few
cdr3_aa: CASQREGDYGYTF
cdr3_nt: TGTGCTAGCCAACGTGAAGGGGACTATGGCTACACCTTC

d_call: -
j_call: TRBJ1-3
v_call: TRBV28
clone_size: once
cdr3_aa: CASSFDYWNTIYF
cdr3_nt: TGTGCCAGCAGTTTCGATTACTGGAACACCATATATTTT

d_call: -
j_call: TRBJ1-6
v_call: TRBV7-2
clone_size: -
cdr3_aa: CASSLRDYNSPLHF
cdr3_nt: TGTGCCAGCAGCCTCCGGGATTATAATTCACCCCTCCACTTT

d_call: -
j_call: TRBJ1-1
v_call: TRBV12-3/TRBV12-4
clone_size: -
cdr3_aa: CASSLAGGTEAFF
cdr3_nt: TGTGCCAGCAGTTTAGCCGGGGGCACTGAAGCTTTCTTT

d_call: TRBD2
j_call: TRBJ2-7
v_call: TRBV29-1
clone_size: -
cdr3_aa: CSVEDRLGRGRYEQYF
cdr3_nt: TGCAGCGTTGAAGATCGGCTCGGGCGGGGGAGGTACGAGCAGTACTTC

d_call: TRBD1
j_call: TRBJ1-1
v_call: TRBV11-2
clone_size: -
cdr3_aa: CASSLGGMGTEAFF
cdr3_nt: TGTGCCAGCAGTCTAGGGGGCATGGGCACTGAAGCTTTCTTT

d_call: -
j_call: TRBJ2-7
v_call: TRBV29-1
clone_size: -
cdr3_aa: CSVEGQTDPYEQYF
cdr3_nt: TGCAGCGTTGAAGGTCAGACAGACCCCTACGAGCAGTACTTC

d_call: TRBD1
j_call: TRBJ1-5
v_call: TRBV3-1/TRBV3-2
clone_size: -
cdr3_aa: CASSQDKPRDRLDEDQPQHF
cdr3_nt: TGTGCCAGCAGCCAAGATAAACCCCGGGACAGGCTTGATGAGGATCAGCCCCAGCATTTT

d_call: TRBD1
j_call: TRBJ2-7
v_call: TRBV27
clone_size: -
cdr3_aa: CASSLGTGTREQYF
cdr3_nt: TGTGCCAGCAGTCTCGGGACAGGGACACGGGAGCAGTACTTC

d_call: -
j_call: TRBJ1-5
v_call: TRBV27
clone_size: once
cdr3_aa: CASSLRGDISNQPQHF
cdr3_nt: TGTGCCAGCAGTTTAAGGGGTGACATTAGCAATCAGCCCCAGCATTTT

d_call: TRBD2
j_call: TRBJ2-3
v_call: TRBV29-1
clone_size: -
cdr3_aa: CSAMTSGLTDTQYF
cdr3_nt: TGCAGCGCTATGACTAGCGGCCTCACAGATACGCAGTATTTT

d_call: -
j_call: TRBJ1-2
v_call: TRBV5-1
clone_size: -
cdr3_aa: CASSLVTANYGYTF
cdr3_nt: TGCGCCAGCAGCTTGGTGACAGCTAACTATGGCTACACCTTC

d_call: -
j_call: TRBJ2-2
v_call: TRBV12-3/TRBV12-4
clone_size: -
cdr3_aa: CASSGRRTGELFF
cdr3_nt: TGTGCCAGCAGCGGGAGAAGAACCGGGGAGCTGTTTTTT

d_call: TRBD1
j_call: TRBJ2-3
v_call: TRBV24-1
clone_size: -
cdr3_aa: CATQGAGTQYF
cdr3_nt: TGTGCCACCCAGGGGGCCGGTACGCAGTATTTT

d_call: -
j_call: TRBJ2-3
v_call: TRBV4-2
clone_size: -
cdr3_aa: CASRADPGTPTDTQYF
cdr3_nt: TGTGCCAGCAGAGCAGATCCCGGGACTCCTACAGATACGCAGTATTTT

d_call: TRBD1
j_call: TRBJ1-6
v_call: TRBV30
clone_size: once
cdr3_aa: CACALDGQAYNSPLHF
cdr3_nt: TGTGCCTGTGCATTGGACGGACAGGCTTATAATTCACCCCTCCACTTT

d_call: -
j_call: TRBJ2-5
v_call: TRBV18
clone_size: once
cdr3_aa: CASSPPEGIETQYF
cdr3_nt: TGTGCCAGCTCACCACCGGAGGGCATTGAGACCCAGTACTTC

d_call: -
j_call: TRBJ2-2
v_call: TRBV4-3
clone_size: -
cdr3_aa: CASSTPYGELFF
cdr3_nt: TGCGCCAGCAGCACTCCTTACGGGGAGCTGTTTTTT

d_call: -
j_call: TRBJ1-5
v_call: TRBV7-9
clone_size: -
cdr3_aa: CASSPGDQPQHF
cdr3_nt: TGTGCCAGCAGCCCAGGGGATCAGCCCCAGCATTTT

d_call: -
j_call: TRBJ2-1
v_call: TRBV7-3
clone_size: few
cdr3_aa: CASSSPGLNHNEQFF
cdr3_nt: TGTGCCAGCAGCTCACCGGGACTTAACCACAATGAGCAGTTCTTC

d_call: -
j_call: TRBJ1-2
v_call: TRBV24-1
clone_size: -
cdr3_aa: CATSDYTGNYGYTF
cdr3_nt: TGTGCCACCAGTGACTATACAGGGAACTATGGCTACACCTTC

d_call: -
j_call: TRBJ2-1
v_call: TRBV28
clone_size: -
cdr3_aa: CASSLFGGTAYNEQFF
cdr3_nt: TGTGCCAGCAGTTTATTTGGCGGGACAGCCTACAATGAGCAGTTCTTC

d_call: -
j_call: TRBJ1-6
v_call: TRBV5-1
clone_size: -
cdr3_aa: CASRATAYNSPLHF
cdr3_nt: TGCGCCAGCAGAGCAACAGCTTATAATTCACCCCTCCACTTT